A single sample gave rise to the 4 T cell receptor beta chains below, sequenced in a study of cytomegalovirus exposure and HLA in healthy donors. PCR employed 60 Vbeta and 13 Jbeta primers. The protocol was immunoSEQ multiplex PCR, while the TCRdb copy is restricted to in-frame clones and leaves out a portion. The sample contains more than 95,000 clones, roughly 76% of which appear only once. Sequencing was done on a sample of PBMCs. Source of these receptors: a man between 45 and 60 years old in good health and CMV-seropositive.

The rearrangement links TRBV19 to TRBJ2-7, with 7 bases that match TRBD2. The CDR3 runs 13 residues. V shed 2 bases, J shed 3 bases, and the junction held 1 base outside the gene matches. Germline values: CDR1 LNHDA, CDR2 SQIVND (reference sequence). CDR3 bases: TGTGCCAGTAGTATACGGGACTACTACGAGCAGTACTTC. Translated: CASSIRDYYEQYF. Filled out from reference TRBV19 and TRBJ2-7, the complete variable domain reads DGGITQSPKYLFRKEGQNVTLSCEQNLNHDAMYWYRQDPGQGLRLIYYSQIVNDFQKGDIAEGYSVSREKKESFPLTVTSAQKNPTAFYLCASSIRDYYEQYFGPGTRLTVT.

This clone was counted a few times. The CDR3 region has the DNA TGCGCCAGCAGCCCCCTTGTCGGCCAAGAGACCCAGTACTTC. Its protein is CASSPLVGQETQYF. The chain joins TRBV5-1 to TRBJ2-5; no firm D call. CDR1 SGHRS and CDR2 YFSETQ come from the germline V gene. The germline V and J ends were trimmed by 4 bases and 1 base, with 11 bases remaining between them. CDR3 length equals 14 residues.

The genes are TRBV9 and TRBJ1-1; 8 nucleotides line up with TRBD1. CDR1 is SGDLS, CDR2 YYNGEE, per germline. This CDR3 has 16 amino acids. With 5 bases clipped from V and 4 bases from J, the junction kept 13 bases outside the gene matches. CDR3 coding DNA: TGTGCCAGCAGTCCGACAGGGGAAATTTATAGCACTGAAGCTTTCTTT. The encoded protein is CASSPTGEIYSTEAFF. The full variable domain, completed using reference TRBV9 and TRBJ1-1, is DSGVTQTPKHLITATGQRVTLRCSPRSGDLSVYWYQQSLDQGLQFLIQYYNGEERAKGNILERFSAQQFPDLHSELNLSSLELGDSALYFCASSPTGEIYSTEAFFGQGTRLTVV.

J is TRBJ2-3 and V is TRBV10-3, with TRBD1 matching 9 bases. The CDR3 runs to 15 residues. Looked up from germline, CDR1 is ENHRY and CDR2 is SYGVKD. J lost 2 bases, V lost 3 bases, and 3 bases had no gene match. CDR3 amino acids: CAISDRTGDTDTQYF. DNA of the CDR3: TGTGCCATCAGTGATCGGACAGGGGACACAGATACGCAGTATTTT.